Listed below are T cell receptor beta chains from one sample, sequenced in a study of blood T cell repertoires in COVID-19. TCRdb's table, derived via immunoSEQ multiplex PCR, lists solely in-frame clones and lacks some. The sample shows under 150,000 clones, almost 80% of them seen only once. The sequenced sample consisted of peripheral blood. These receptors were taken from a man over 45 with active or convalescent COVID-19. The CDR3 runs from the conserved cysteine through the conserved F or W. The D gene is left open where the match is weak. Size is stated for part of the rows, as once, few or many counts, or as a class when the clone is expanded.

v_call	j_call	d_call	clone_size	cdr3_aa	cdr3_nt
TRBV7-6	TRBJ2-2	TRBD2	-	CASSPLGLASIPGELFF	TGTGCCAGCAGCCCCCTCGGACTAGCATCTATCCCCGGGGAGCTGTTTTTT
TRBV7-9	TRBJ2-1	TRBD2	-	CASSGTSGPSSYNEQFF	TGTGCCAGCAGCGGGACTAGCGGGCCTAGCTCCTACAATGAGCAGTTCTTC
TRBV5-4	TRBJ2-3	TRBD2	once	CASSLVYGGGGLGDTQYF	TGTGCCAGCAGCTTGGTATATGGCGGGGGGGGTCTCGGAGATACGCAGTATTTT
TRBV9	TRBJ2-1	-	-	CASSAQRQASYNEQFF	TGTGCCAGCAGCGCCCAGAGACAGGCCTCCTACAATGAGCAGTTCTTC
TRBV2	TRBJ1-1	-	-	CASSVLASVTEAFF	TGTGCCAGCAGTGTCTTGGCCAGTGTCACTGAAGCTTTCTTT
TRBV7-8	TRBJ2-2	TRBD1	-	CASSAWTGGDTGELFF	TGTGCCAGCAGCGCCTGGACAGGGGGCGATACCGGGGAGCTGTTTTTT
TRBV16	TRBJ2-5	-	-	CASSQRGDEAETQYF	TGTGCCAGCAGCCAACGGGGAGACGAGGCAGAGACCCAGTACTTC
TRBV9	TRBJ2-7	TRBD2	-	CASSPPLARTYEQYF	TGTGCCAGCAGCCCCCCACTAGCGCGAACCTACGAGCAGTACTTC
TRBV6-5	TRBJ2-7	-	-	CASSYFPGNSYEQYF	TGTGCCAGCAGTTACTTCCCGGGAAACTCCTACGAGCAGTACTTC
TRBV27	TRBJ2-3	-	-	CASTLLAGTVADTQYF	TGTGCCAGCACCCTTTTAGCAGGGACTGTAGCAGATACGCAGTATTTT
TRBV18	TRBJ1-5	TRBD1	-	CASSLETGASNQPQHF	TGTGCCAGCTCACTGGAGACAGGGGCCAGCAATCAGCCCCAGCATTTT
TRBV27	TRBJ1-2	TRBD1	-	CASRSTGGDSGYTF	TGTGCCAGCAGGTCGACAGGGGGCGATAGTGGCTACACCTTC
TRBV28	TRBJ1-5	-	-	CASTLGRAYQPQHF	TGTGCCAGCACCCTGGGGAGGGCTTATCAGCCCCAGCATTTT
TRBV6-6	TRBJ2-5	TRBD2	-	CASSYRASGQETQYF	TGTGCCAGCAGTTACCGGGCTAGCGGACAAGAGACCCAGTACTTC
TRBV10-3	TRBJ1-3	TRBD1	-	CAITDRAGNTIYF	TGTGCCATCACCGACAGGGCTGGAAACACCATATATTTT
TRBV11-2	TRBJ2-5	TRBD2	-	CASSLDEAGVRETQYF	TGTGCCAGCAGCTTAGATGAAGCGGGAGTACGGGAGACCCAGTACTTC
TRBV6-6	TRBJ2-1	TRBD2	-	CASRDSGSSSNEQFF	TGTGCCAGCAGGGATAGCGGGAGTTCGTCTAATGAGCAGTTCTTC
TRBV29-1	TRBJ2-7	TRBD1	many	CSVAWTGGGFHEQYF	TGCAGCGTTGCCTGGACAGGGGGCGGATTCCACGAGCAGTACTTC
TRBV24-1	TRBJ2-3	TRBD1	-	CATSESGTGARTDTQYF	TGTGCCACCAGTGAGTCCGGGACAGGGGCCCGCACAGATACGCAGTATTTT